Listed here are 20 T cell receptor beta chains from one sample, sequenced in a study of T-cell memory formation after mild COVID-19. One entry per CDR3 protein, called by TCRdb with MiXCR from the 5' RACE reads. The sample holds approximately 480,000 distinct CDR3 sequences; roughly 20% are singletons and the top ten take roughly 12%. The sample comprised PBMCs or a T cell subset sorted from them (not recorded which). The origin of the receptors is an adult woman who had mild COVID-19 (a few samples of this study predate the infection). Cell type and time point are not known.

The sample holds a few counts of this clonotype. V is TRBV29-1 and J is TRBJ1-5, with D possibly TRBD1 on 5 matching bases. The CDR3 covers 13 residues. Between the trimmed V and J ends, which lost 3 bases and 6 bases, there was a span of 12 bases. The germline gives CDR1 SQVTM, CDR2 ANQGSEA. The DNA of the CDR3 is TGCAGCGTTGAGAGAGGGGCAGGTCAGCCCCAGCATTTT. Translation gives CSVERGAGQPQHF.

This clonotype was seen more than once but under ten times. The CDR3 is CASRPRQGALNEQFF. The DNA for the CDR3 is TGTGCCAGCAGGCCCCGGCAGGGGGCTCTGAATGAGCAGTTCTTC. This chain links TRBV6-1 with TRBJ2-1, with 8 bases that match TRBD1. The CDR3 runs 15 residues. The junction had 11 bases not matched to a gene; V was cut back by 6 bases and J by 7 bases. Germline values: CDR1 MNHNS, CDR2 SASEGT.

This clonotype was counted many times. The V and J genes are TRBV7-6 and TRBJ2-3; no definite D call. The ends were cut back, 2 bases at V and 2 bases at J, with 5 bases in the middle. The CDR3 is 13 residues long. Germline-derived CDR1 and CDR2 are SGHVS and FNYEAQ. The CDR3 loop reads CASSLQLTDTQYF. The DNA for the CDR3 is TGTGCCAGCAGCTTACAGCTCACAGATACGCAGTATTTT.

This clonotype was recorded a few times. The chain uses TRBV6-5 and TRBJ2-3, with 10 bases that match TRBD2. Trimming removed 6 bases from V and 1 base from J; junction bases left unmatched: 16. The CDR3 has 19 amino acids. Germline V gene data show CDR1 as MNHEY and CDR2 as SVGAGI. The CDR3 region is CASSYGPPPGLAGTDTQYF. For the CDR3, the DNA is TGTGCCAGCAGCTATGGTCCTCCCCCTGGACTAGCGGGCACAGATACGCAGTATTTT.

The chain couples TRBV20-1 to TRBJ2-7; TRBD2 is a possible D gene (6 bases). V dropped 0 bases and J dropped 7 bases, with 19 bases sitting between them. Germline V CDR1 and CDR2: DFQATT, SNEGSKA (reference sequence). The length of the CDR3 is 15 residues. The CDR3 loop reads CSARDSGRGSLEQYF. The CDR3 DNA reads TGCAGTGCTAGAGATTCCGGGAGAGGATCTTTGGAGCAGTACTTC.

In this sample, this clonotype turned up a few times. Here the CDR3 reads CASSQAGLKAEAFF. Here the CDR3 DNA reads TGTGCCAGCAGCCAGGCAGGCCTTAAGGCTGAAGCTTTCTTT. The chain joins TRBV4-2 to TRBJ1-1; D not resolved. Between the trimmed V and J ends, which lost 3 bases and 6 bases, there was a span of 14 bases. The germline CDR1 and CDR2 sequences are LGHNA and YNFKEQ. The CDR3 loop spans 14 amino acids.

This clonotype was counted between two and nine times. This sequence joins TRBV30 and TRBJ1-2; D gene uncertain. V lost 0 bases to trimming and J lost 2 bases, with 10 bases between them. Germline V CDR1 and CDR2: GTSNPN, SVGIG (reference sequence). The CDR3 is 14 residues long. The DNA of the CDR3 is TGTGCCTGGAGTGTATTTAACGTAAACTATGGCTACACCTTC. Encoded protein: CAWSVFNVNYGYTF.

The chain is built from TRBV7-8 and TRBJ1-2, with 7 bases aligning to TRBD1. The ends lost 3 bases at V and 2 bases at J; junction bases unmatched: 3. CDR3 length: 14 residues. Germline V gene data show CDR1 as SGHVS and CDR2 as FQNEAQ. In DNA, the CDR3 is TGTGCCAGCAGCTTGACAGGGCACAACTATGGCTACACCTTC. This translates into CASSLTGHNYGYTF.

The chain is built from TRBV20-1 and TRBJ2-3; D unresolved. V lost 5 bases and J lost 0, with 6 bases in between. The length of the CDR3 is 12 residues. Looked up from germline, CDR1 is DFQATT and CDR2 is SNEGSKA (reference sequence). As DNA, the CDR3 is TGCAGTGCTCCGGGTAGCACAGATACGCAGTATTTT. Translated, it gives CSAPGSTDTQYF.

This rearrangement joins TRBV7-9 to TRBJ2-7; 9 bases map to TRBD1. Germline V CDR1 and CDR2: SEHNR, FQNEAQ (reference sequence). The CDR3 is made up of 16 amino acids. After removal of 7 bases from V and 3 bases from J, the junction contained 13 bases not matched to a gene. In DNA form, the CDR3 reads TGTGCCAGCACCTGGGGGACAGGGCATCCCAACTACGAGCAGTACTTC. Translated: CASTWGTGHPNYEQYF. The variable domain in full, with the rest retrieved from reference TRBV7-9 and TRBJ2-7, is DTGVSQNPRHKITKRGQNVTFRCDPISEHNRLYWYRQTLGQGPEFLTYFQNEAQLEKSRLLSDRFSAERPKGSFSTLEIQRTEQGDSAMYLCASTWGTGHPNYEQYFGPGTRLTVT.

The chain has TRBV6-1 and TRBJ2-7; a weak D match, TRBD1 (6 bases). The germline CDR1 and CDR2 sequences are MNHNS and SASEGT. The V end lost 3 bases, the J end lost 2 bases, and 11 bases lay between the germline ends. The CDR3 covers 14 residues. CDR3 coding DNA: TGTGCCAGCAGTGATCCCGGGACAACCTACGAGCAGTACTTC. This codes for CASSDPGTTYEQYF.

This clonotype was recorded a few times. The V and J genes are TRBV7-6 and TRBJ1-1, with a possible D match to TRBD1 (5 bases). CDR1 SGHVS and CDR2 FNYEAQ come from the germline V gene. The CDR3 runs 14 residues. V was pared by 5 bases and J by 6 bases, with 16 bases between. CDR3 DNA sequence: TGTGCCAGCAGCCCAGGTGGGGGAAGTGCTGAAGCTTTCTTT. It translates to CASSPGGGSAEAFF.

CDR3 nucleotide sequence: TGTGCCAGTAAGGACAGCCACACAGATACGCAGTATTTT. This translates into CASKDSHTDTQYF. The chain is built from TRBV7-2 and TRBJ2-3; D might be TRBD1 (6 bases). The CDR3 is made up of 13 amino acids. The V end lost 9 bases, the J end lost 2 bases, and 12 bases lay between the germline ends. In germline, CDR1 is SGHTA, CDR2 FQGNSA. The full variable domain, rest sourced from reference TRBV7-2 and TRBJ2-3, is GAGVSQSPSNKVTEKGKDVELRCDPISGHTALYWYRQSLGQGLEFLIYFQGNSAPDKSGLPSDRFSAERTGGSVSTLTIQRTQQEDSAVYLCASKDSHTDTQYFGPGTRLTVL.

This clonotype turned up a few times. The V and J genes are TRBV10-2 and TRBJ2-1; 14 bases line up with TRBD2. Germline V gives CDR1 WSHSY, CDR2 SAAADI. After removal of 0 bases from V and 6 bases from J, the junction contained 4 bases not matched to a gene. The CDR3 contains 17 residues. Written as DNA, the CDR3 is TGCGCCAGCAGTGAGTCGGGGACTAGCGGGAGTGGCAATGAGCAGTTCTTC. It codes for CASSESGTSGSGNEQFF.

This chain's CDR3 is CASSFVGGYEQYF. In DNA, the CDR3 is TGTGCCAGCAGCTTCGTAGGCGGCTACGAGCAGTACTTC. The rearrangement uses TRBV7-9 and TRBJ2-7; D not resolved. The germline V and J ends were trimmed by 3 bases and 3 bases, with 9 bases remaining between them. The CDR3 is made up of 13 amino acids. Germline V lookup: CDR1 SEHNR, CDR2 FQNEAQ (reference sequence). The full variable domain, its missing parts supplied by reference TRBV7-9 and TRBJ2-7, is DTGVSQNPRHKITKRGQNVTFRCDPISEHNRLYWYRQTLGQGPEFLTYFQNEAQLEKSRLLSDRFSAERPKGSFSTLEIQRTEQGDSAMYLCASSFVGGYEQYFGPGTRLTVT.

This clonotype was observed a handful of times. The chain uses TRBV20-1 and TRBJ1-5, with D perhaps matching TRBD1 (6 bases). The CDR3 is 19 residues long. The V gene lost 4 bases and the J gene lost 4 bases, with 29 bases spanning the gap. CDR1 is DFQATT, CDR2 SNEGSKA, per germline (reference sequence). CDR3 bases: TGCAGTGCTACCAGCCAGGCGGCCAGGGGCCTAGCTAGAAATCAGCCCCAGCATTTT. This sequence encodes CSATSQAARGLARNQPQHF.

In its sample, this clonotype was seen a few times. V gene TRBV9 combines with J gene TRBJ2-3, with a possible D match to TRBD2 (6 bases). The V end lost 0 bases, the J end lost 9 bases, and 14 bases lay between the germline ends. The CDR3 covers 14 residues. In germline, CDR1 is SGDLS, CDR2 YYNGEE. This CDR3 reads CASSVGGDAVTQYF. The CDR3 DNA reads as TGTGCCAGCAGCGTAGGCGGGGACGCCGTGACGCAGTATTTT.

CDR3 sequence reads: CATSSLRGGLEQFF. The CDR3, as DNA: TGTGCCACCAGTTCACTAAGGGGAGGACTTGAGCAGTTCTTC. V and J are TRBV24-1 and TRBJ2-1; TRBD2 is a possible D gene (6 bases). Germline assignment: CDR1 KGHDR and CDR2 SFDVKD. This CDR3 is built from 14 residues. Trimming removed 6 bases from V and 9 bases from J, with 17 bases in between.

The chain couples TRBV30 to TRBJ1-3; 8 positions match TRBD1. Germline trimming cut 6 bases from V and 0 bases from J; bases unmatched to any gene: 13. The length of the CDR3 is 17 residues. Germline CDR1 is GTSNPN and CDR2 is SVGIG (reference sequence). The CDR3 loop reads CACTGGSRLISGNTIYF. In nucleotides, the CDR3 is TGTGCCTGCACAGGGGGATCGAGGCTGATCTCTGGAAACACCATATATTTT.

This clonotype was picked up a small number of times. CDR3 residues: CASRLTGGSYEQYF. Written as DNA, the CDR3 is TGTGCCAGCAGGCTCACGGGGGGTTCCTACGAGCAGTACTTC. The genes are TRBV12-3 or TRBV12-4 and TRBJ2-7; 7 bases align to TRBD2. CDR3 length: 14 amino acids. The junction had 6 bases not matched to a gene; V was cut back by 6 bases and J by 1 base.